The rows below give T cell receptor beta chains drawn from one sample of a study of shared clonotypes between healthy human individuals. Clones were sequenced by immunoSEQ multiplex PCR, and TCRdb holds only the in-frame ones, with some missing. This sample has approximately 2.3 million clones; 80% to 95% occur once, and the top ten carry 0.3% to 0.4%. The sequencing input was naive CD4+ T cells from PBMCs. The source of these receptors is a man aged 18 to 29 in good health. Some clones in this sample may be carry-over from other donors' samples. Each CDR3 is given with its conserved first and last residue. The D gene is left open where the match is weak. Expanded clones are given a class, and other clones once, few, many or no size at all.

v_gene	abundance	d_gene	j_gene	CDR3aa	CDR3nt
TRBV9	NA	NA	TRBJ2-2	CASSPGGGINTGELFF	TGTGCCAGCAGCCCCGGAGGGGGGATTAACACCGGGGAGCTGTTTTTT
TRBV7-9	NA	NA	TRBJ2-6	CASSLTPSSGANVLTF	TGTGCCAGCAGCTTAACCCCCAGCTCTGGGGCCAACGTCCTGACTTTC
TRBV11-1	NA	TRBD2	TRBJ2-3	CASSPGLAGVGTDTQYF	TGTGCCAGCAGCCCGGGACTAGCGGGAGTAGGCACAGATACGCAGTATTTT
TRBV21-1	NA	NA	TRBJ2-2	CASSRTSENTGELFF	TGTGCCAGCAGCCGGACTAGCGAGAACACCGGGGAGCTGTTTTTT
TRBV6-6	NA	NA	TRBJ1-1	CASRLQSVTEAFF	TGTGCCAGCAGACTACAGTCAGTCACTGAAGCTTTCTTT
TRBV2	NA	TRBD2	TRBJ2-7	CASRSGTSGYEQYF	TGTGCCAGCAGATCCGGGACTAGCGGCTACGAGCAGTACTTC
TRBV19	NA	TRBD1	TRBJ2-6	CATLDRGSAGANVLTF	TGTGCCACCTTGGACAGGGGGTCGGCTGGGGCCAACGTCCTGACTTTC
TRBV4-3	NA	TRBD2	TRBJ2-3	CASSAEPRGRADTQYF	TGCGCCAGCAGCGCCGAACCACGCGGGAGGGCAGATACGCAGTATTTT
TRBV10-3	NA	NA	TRBJ1-5	CAISDGGQPQHF	TGTGCCATCAGTGACGGGGGCCAGCCCCAGCATTTT
TRBV27	NA	NA	TRBJ2-2	CASMGGGVSTGELFF	TGTGCCAGCATGGGGGGGGGCGTGAGTACCGGGGAGCTGTTTTTT
TRBV27	NA	NA	TRBJ2-2	CASSLLDGNTGELFF	TGTGCCAGCAGTCTGTTGGACGGGAACACCGGGGAGCTGTTTTTT
TRBV28	once	NA	TRBJ2-3	CASSSSTSRYF	TGTGCCAGCAGTTCGTCGACCTCCAGGTATTTT
TRBV21-1	NA	NA	TRBJ2-1	CASSKIAGPGDNEQFF	TGTGCCAGCAGCAAGATAGCGGGACCGGGGGACAATGAGCAGTTCTTC
TRBV7-9	NA	TRBD1	TRBJ2-7	CASSSGQGRGSSYEQYF	TGTGCCAGCAGCTCCGGACAGGGTAGAGGGAGCTCCTACGAGCAGTACTTC